These 32 T cell receptor beta chains were all obtained from the same sample, sequenced in a study of blood T cell repertoires in COVID-19. Here immunoSEQ multiplex PCR was the method, and the copy in TCRdb shows in-frame clones only, minus some. Seen here are some 90,000 clones, about 90% observed once, and the top ten hold roughly 3.9%. Sequencing used peripheral blood. These TCRs come from a woman in her 50s in a cohort sampled during active COVID-19.

This clone has only a few counts. This rearrangement joins TRBV2 to TRBJ1-2; no definite D call. V was clipped by 7 bases and J by 5 bases, with 17 bases between them. CDR1 is SNHLY and CDR2 is FYNNEI in the germline V gene. This CDR3 has 14 amino acids. CDR3: CASTGLAERYGYTF. CDR3 in DNA: TGTGCCAGCACCGGACTGGCGGAGAGGTATGGCTACACCTTC.

The J gene is TRBJ2-3, the V gene TRBV5-8, with TRBD1 as a possible D gene (6 bases). V was shortened by 6 bases and J by 0 bases, with 17 bases between the two germline ends. The length of the CDR3 is 16 residues. Germline loops: CDR1 SGHTS, CDR2 YDEGEE. CDR3 in amino acids: CASNRQASSSTDTQYF. Here the CDR3 DNA reads TGTGCCAGCAACCGACAGGCGTCTTCTAGCACAGATACGCAGTATTTT.

This chain connects TRBV11-3 to TRBJ2-2; D not certain. The CDR3 spans 11 residues. Trimming took 3 bases from V and 7 from J, leaving 3 bases between them. The germline V gene encodes CDR1 SGHNT and CDR2 YENEEA. The CDR3 DNA sequence: TGTGCCAGCAGCTTCTTCGGGGAGCTGTTTTTT. Translation gives CASSFFGELFF.

The V gene is TRBV6-5, the J gene TRBJ2-5, with TRBD2 as a possible D gene (5 bases). Germline CDR1 MNHEY, CDR2 SVGAGI. V lost 10 bases to trimming and J lost 5 bases, with 14 bases between them. This CDR3 has 12 amino acids. The CDR3 coding sequence is TGTGCCAACCACGAGGGCTTGGAGACCCAGTACTTC. Residues: CANHEGLETQYF.

This rearrangement joins TRBV6-6 to TRBJ1-1; D gene unclear. CDR1 is MNHNY, CDR2 SVGAGI, per germline (reference sequence). V lost 0 bases to trimming and J lost 6 bases, with 11 bases between them. The CDR3 totals 14 residues. CDR3 bases: TGTGCCAGCAGTTACTCGGAACATGAGGCTGAAGCTTTCTTT. It yields the protein CASSYSEHEAEAFF.

V and J are TRBV2 and TRBJ2-1, with a tentative D call TRBD1 (6 bases). Trimming stripped 0 bases from V and 16 bases from J, with 19 bases between. Germline CDR1 SNHLY, CDR2 FYNNEI. This CDR3 has 14 residues. The CDR3 protein is CASSEALRGKGCFF. The CDR3, as DNA: TGTGCCAGCAGTGAAGCGCTTAGGGGGAAAGGCTGCTTCTTC.

The J gene is TRBJ2-3, the V gene TRBV7-6; 12 bases fit TRBD2. Germline loops: CDR1 SGHVS, CDR2 FNYEAQ. The CDR3 is 16 amino acids. Trimming cost V 5 bases and J 1 base; bases outside gene matches: 4. The DNA of the CDR3 is TGTGCCAGCAGCCCTTCTAGCGGGAGGGGCACAGATACGCAGTATTTT. Residues: CASSPSSGRGTDTQYF. The variable domain in full, completed from reference TRBV7-6 and TRBJ2-3, reads GAGVSQSPRYKVTKRGQDVALRCDPISGHVSLYWYRQALGQGPEFLTYFNYEAQQDKSGLPNDRFSAERPEGSISTLTIQRTEQRDSAMYRCASSPSSGRGTDTQYFGPGTRLTVL.

This CDR3 is CATRTGTGGETQYF. CDR3 nucleotides: TGTGCCACAAGAACCGGGACAGGGGGAGAGACCCAGTACTTC. The chain carries TRBV15 and TRBJ2-5, with 11 bases that match TRBD1. The germline V gene has CDR1 LNHNV and CDR2 YYDKDF (reference sequence). The CDR3 length is 14 residues. V was pared by 9 bases and J by 4 bases, with 7 bases of the junction left unmatched. The whole variable domain, remainder taken from reference TRBV15 and TRBJ2-5, is DAMVIQNPRYQVTQFGKPVTLSCSQTLNHNVMYWYQQKSSQAPKLLFHYYDKDFNNEADTPDNFQSRRPNTSFCFLDIRSPGLGDTAMYLCATRTGTGGETQYFGPGTRLLVL.

The chain carries TRBV21-1 and TRBJ1-2; the table names TRBD1, a call not compared with the DNA. TRBV21-1 has pseudogene status. The CDR3 runs 13 residues. CDR3: CRRGRDRTVGYTF. The CDR3 DNA reads as TGTCGAAGGGGTAGGGATCGGACGGTCGGCTACACCTTC.

The chain has TRBV6-2 or TRBV6-3 and TRBJ2-1; D call uncertain. The germline CDR1 and CDR2 sequences are MNHEY and SVGEGT. This CDR3 is built from 16 residues. V dropped 4 bases and J dropped 4 bases, with 17 bases sitting between them. This chain's CDR3 is CASSSLMDQVYNEQFF. The DNA for the CDR3 is TGTGCCAGCAGTTCCCTGATGGATCAGGTATACAATGAGCAGTTCTTC.

The chain has TRBV5-1 and TRBJ2-6; the D gene is possibly TRBD1 (6 bases). V lost 5 bases to trimming and J lost 0 bases, with 12 bases between them. CDR1 is SGHRS, CDR2 YFSETQ, per germline. The CDR3 extends over 16 amino acids. CDR3 in amino acids: CASSSGQPSGANVLTF. The DNA for the CDR3 is TGCGCCAGCAGTTCCGGACAGCCCTCTGGGGCCAACGTCCTGACTTTC.

CDR3 loop: CASSSITGTPSYEQYF. DNA for the CDR3: TGTGCCAGCAGCTCGATAACCGGGACACCATCCTACGAGCAGTACTTC. The chain recombines TRBV11-2 with TRBJ2-7, with a possible D match to TRBD1 (6 bases). The germline V gene encodes CDR1 SGHAT and CDR2 FQNNGV. This CDR3 has 16 residues. Between the trimmed V and J ends, which lost 4 bases and 1 base, there was a span of 17 bases.

V and J are TRBV19 and TRBJ2-6; 7 nucleotides line up with TRBD1. The junction had 6 bases not matched to a gene; V was cut back by 7 bases and J by 0 bases. Germline V CDR1 and CDR2: LNHDA, SQIVND (reference sequence). The CDR3 sequence is 16 residues long. CDR3 amino acids: CASTRDSLSGANVLTF. Written as DNA, the CDR3 is TGTGCCAGTACCAGGGACAGCCTCTCTGGGGCCAACGTCCTGACTTTC.

The chain links TRBV6-6 to TRBJ2-5, with a tentative D call TRBD1 (6 bases). V dropped 6 bases and J dropped 6 bases, with 20 bases sitting between them. Germline V gene lookup returns CDR1 MNHNY and CDR2 SVGAGI (reference sequence). This CDR3 has 15 residues. CDR3 sequence: CASSPLGGRDKTQYF. Here the CDR3 DNA reads TGTGCCAGCAGCCCCCTAGGCGGAAGGGACAAGACCCAGTACTTC.

V gene TRBV5-1 combines with J gene TRBJ2-7, with a possible D match to TRBD1 (6 bases). Trimming removed 3 bases at V and 6 bases at J, with 13 bases between. Germline CDR1 reads SGHRS; CDR2 reads YFSETQ. This CDR3 comprises 13 residues. Here the CDR3 reads CASSSQTGFEQYF. The CDR3 nucleotides are TGCGCCAGCAGCTCTCAAACAGGGTTCGAGCAGTACTTC.

The chain carries TRBV28 and TRBJ2-5; D perhaps matches TRBD2 (5 bases). The V end lost 5 bases, the J end lost 2 bases, and 12 bases lay between the germline ends. The CDR3 sequence is 14 residues long. Per the germline V gene, CDR1 is MDHEN and CDR2 is SYDVKM. The DNA for the CDR3 is TGTGCCAGCAGTCCCCGCAGCGGTCAAGAGACCCAGTACTTC. Protein: CASSPRSGQETQYF.

The genes are TRBV12-5 and TRBJ2-5; D not resolved. CDR3 size: 15 residues. Trimming removed 0 bases from V and 4 bases from J, with 12 bases in between. The germline V gene has CDR1 LGHNT and CDR2 FRNRAP. The CDR3 protein is CASGLVLGRIETQYF. The CDR3 region has the DNA TGTGCTAGTGGTTTGGTACTGGGCAGGATAGAGACCCAGTACTTC.

The V and J genes are TRBV2 and TRBJ1-4, with unresolved D. This CDR3 has 15 amino acids. The germline V gene encodes CDR1 SNHLY and CDR2 FYNNEI. V was pared by 3 bases and J by 9 bases, with 17 bases between. In nucleotides, the CDR3 is TGTGCCAGCAGTGAGAGCCACAGTTATCTCCAAAAACTGTTTTTT. It is translated as CASSESHSYLQKLFF.

The genes are TRBV6-1 and TRBJ1-3; D is unresolved. V lost 2 bases and J lost 2, with 7 bases in between. The germline V gene encodes CDR1 MNHNS and CDR2 SASEGT. The CDR3 is 14 amino acids. In nucleotides, the CDR3 is TGTGCCAGCAGTGAACGTTCAGCTGGAAACACCATATATTTT. Its translation is CASSERSAGNTIYF.

The chain couples TRBV5-4 to TRBJ2-3; 7 bases fit TRBD1. Germline V gene data show CDR1 as SGHNT and CDR2 as YYREEE (reference sequence). The CDR3 has 15 amino acids. After removal of 0 bases from V and 5 bases from J, the junction contained 6 bases not matched to a gene. DNA of the CDR3: TGTGCCAGCAGCTTGGCCGCACAGGGGAGAGATACGCAGTATTTT. It is translated as CASSLAAQGRDTQYF.

CDR3 nucleotide sequence: TGTGCCAGCAGCCCAACAGGGGGTGGAGGCACTGAAGCTTTCTTT. This gives the protein CASSPTGGGGTEAFF. This rearrangement joins TRBV3-1 (or the pseudogene TRBV3-2) to TRBJ1-1; 8 bases align to TRBD1. The V gene end was trimmed by 4 bases and the J gene end by 4 bases; junction bases not matched to a gene: 8. CDR1 and CDR2 from the germline V gene are LGHDT and YNNKEL (reference sequence). This CDR3 has 15 residues.

This clone appeared a single time. The gene calls are TRBV28 and TRBJ1-4; tentatively, D is TRBD1 (5 bases). The germline V gene has CDR1 MDHEN and CDR2 SYDVKM. The CDR3 loop spans 15 amino acids. Trimming cost V 5 bases and J 5 bases, with 15 bases left between them. In DNA form, the CDR3 reads TGTGCCAGCAGTGGGGGGTCGGCAGGAAATGAAAAACTGTTTTTT. It yields the protein CASSGGSAGNEKLFF.

The chain combines TRBV7-8 with TRBJ2-7; D is ambiguous. The CDR3 extends over 12 amino acids. Per germline, CDR1 SGHVS and CDR2 FQNEAQ. The ends were cut back, 4 bases at V and 3 bases at J, with 7 bases in the middle. CDR3 residues: CASSSTLYEQYF. CDR3 bases: TGTGCCAGCAGCTCCACTCTCTACGAGCAGTACTTC.

This rearrangement joins TRBV27 to TRBJ2-1; TRBD1 matches 9 bases. The germline CDR1 and CDR2 sequences are MNHEY and SMNVEV (reference sequence). Trimming removed 6 bases from V and 4 bases from J; junction bases left unmatched: 4. CDR3 length equals 14 residues. The CDR3 sequence is CASRPGQGYNEQFF. The CDR3 region has the DNA TGTGCCAGCAGACCGGGACAGGGATACAATGAGCAGTTCTTC.

The chain links TRBV29-1 to TRBJ2-7; 9 nucleotides match TRBD1. V lost 6 bases and J lost 5; bases outside the gene matches: 8. Germline loops: CDR1 SQVTM, CDR2 ANQGSEA. There are 13 residues in the CDR3. This chain's CDR3 is CSVGTGGLDEQYF. As DNA, the CDR3 is TGCAGCGTGGGAACAGGGGGCTTGGACGAGCAGTACTTC.

This chain uses TRBV11-3 with TRBJ2-5; 10 nucleotides match TRBD2. This CDR3 is 16 amino acids long. V was clipped by 5 bases and J by 0 bases; unmatched bases: 6. Looked up from germline, CDR1 is SGHNT and CDR2 is YENEEA. Here the CDR3 reads CASSQGLAGDQETQYF. The CDR3 DNA follows: TGTGCCAGCAGCCAGGGGCTAGCGGGGGACCAAGAGACCCAGTACTTC.

V and J are TRBV12-5 and TRBJ2-1; 7 bases are shared with TRBD1. CDR1 is LGHNT, CDR2 FRNRAP, per germline. CDR3 length: 17 residues. V shed 5 bases, J shed 4 bases, and the junction held 14 bases outside the gene matches. The CDR3 sequence is CASGPPELWTGYNEQFF. The CDR3 nucleotides read TGTGCTAGTGGTCCCCCGGAGCTTTGGACAGGTTACAATGAGCAGTTCTTC.

The genes are TRBV30 and TRBJ2-3; 7 nucleotides align to TRBD2. V shed 0 bases and J 5 bases; nucleotides not matched to a gene: 5. This CDR3 is built from 14 residues. Germline values: CDR1 GTSNPN, CDR2 SVGIG (reference sequence). The CDR3 reads CAWSVGGIGDTQYF. The DNA of the CDR3 is TGTGCCTGGAGTGTCGGGGGGATTGGAGATACGCAGTATTTT. Complete variable domain (other parts from reference TRBV30 and TRBJ2-3): SQTIHQWPATLVQPVGSPLSLECTVEGTSNPNLYWYRQAAGRGLQLLFYSVGIGQISSEVPQNLSASRPQDRQFILSSKKLLLSDSGFYLCAWSVGGIGDTQYFGPGTRLTVL.

J is TRBJ2-2 and V is TRBV7-8; the match to TRBD2 covers 9 bases. The CDR3 spans 15 residues. The germline V gene has CDR1 SGHVS and CDR2 FQNEAQ. The V gene end was trimmed by 4 bases and the J gene end by 5 bases; junction bases not matched to a gene: 5. The DNA of the CDR3 is TGTGCCAGCAGCTCAGCGGGAGGTCGGACCGGGGAGCTGTTTTTT. This translates into CASSSAGGRTGELFF.

The rearrangement links TRBV6-5 to TRBJ1-1; TRBD1 aligns across 8 bases. The V segment lost 6 bases and the J segment 1 base; nucleotides outside the gene matches: 4. The germline V gene has CDR1 MNHEY and CDR2 SVGAGI. The CDR3 sequence is 14 residues long. The CDR3 here is CASRTGGPNTEAFF. The CDR3 region has the DNA TGTGCCAGCAGAACAGGGGGGCCGAACACTGAAGCTTTCTTT.

The gene calls are TRBV5-1 and TRBJ1-2; D may be TRBD1 (5 bases). Trimming removed 2 bases from V and 1 base from J, with 12 bases in between. CDR1 SGHRS and CDR2 YFSETQ come from the germline V gene. The CDR3 runs to 15 residues. CDR3 in amino acids: CASSFGRANNYGYTF. As DNA, the CDR3 is TGCGCCAGCAGCTTTGGCAGGGCCAATAACTATGGCTACACCTTC.

DNA of the CDR3: TGTGCCAGCAGCGGAACAGGGGGCGGCTATGGCTACACCTTC. Its translation is CASSGTGGGYGYTF. J is TRBJ1-2 and V is TRBV5-4, with 9 bases identical to TRBD1. The J segment lost 4 bases and the V segment lost 4 bases, leaving 5 bases of the junction unmatched. Germline CDR1 is SGHNT and CDR2 is YYREEE (reference sequence). The CDR3 is made up of 14 amino acids.